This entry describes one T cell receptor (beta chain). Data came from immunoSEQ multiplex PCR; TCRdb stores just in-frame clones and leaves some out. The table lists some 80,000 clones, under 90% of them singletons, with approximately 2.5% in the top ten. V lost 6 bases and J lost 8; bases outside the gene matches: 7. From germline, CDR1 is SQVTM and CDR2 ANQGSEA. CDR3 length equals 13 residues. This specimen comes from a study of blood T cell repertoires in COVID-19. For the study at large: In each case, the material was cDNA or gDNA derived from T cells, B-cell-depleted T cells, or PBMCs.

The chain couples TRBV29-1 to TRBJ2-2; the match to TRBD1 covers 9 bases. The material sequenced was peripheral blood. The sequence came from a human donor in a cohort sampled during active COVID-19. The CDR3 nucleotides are TGCAGCGTGGGGGGACAGGGTAGAGGGGAGCTGTTTTTT. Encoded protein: CSVGGQGRGELFF.